The entry that follows covers one T cell receptor beta chain sequence. This sample stems from a study of radiotherapy plus CTLA-4 blockade in lung cancer. Produced via immunoSEQ multiplex PCR; TCRdb's table is partial and in-frame only. The table has fewer than 65,000 clones, around 75% seen once. From germline, CDR1 is SNHLY and CDR2 FYNNEI. V dropped 4 bases and J dropped 6 bases, with 12 bases sitting between them. CDR3 size: 13 residues. This TCR was recovered from a human donor with non-small cell lung cancer who had a complete response to radiotherapy plus ipilimumab. The sequencing here drew on peripheral blood, taken from a patient treated with radiotherapy plus ipilimumab. The chain joins TRBV2 to TRBJ1-1; tentative D call: TRBD1 (5 bases). The CDR3 reads CASSVQELAEAFF. The CDR3 DNA is TGTGCCAGCAGTGTACAGGAGCTTGCTGAAGCTTTCTTT.